This T cell receptor beta chain is drawn from a study of CD8+ T cells in alopecia areata. The treatment is: oral pan-JAK inhibitor, 5-10 mg twice daily. Sequencing relied on a cDNA template that was reverse transcribed from extracted RNA. Using immunoSEQ multiplex PCR, the repertoire was profiled, and TCRdb retains in-frame clones only, with some absent. The sample shows roughly 210,000 clones, around 43% of them seen only once. V shed 2 bases and J 6 bases; nucleotides not matched to a gene: 4. Germline CDR1 KGHSH, CDR2 LQKENI. This CDR3 is built from 13 residues. This clone occurred once. Sequencing was performed on CD4+ T cells sorted from blood, taken around week 36, from a patient treated with tofacitinib. This clonotype was sampled from a human donor with alopecia areata. The genes are TRBV18 and TRBJ2-7, with TRBD1 matching 7 bases. The CDR3 coding sequence is TGTGCCAGCTCACCAGGACAGGTGGGCGAGCAGTACTTC. This sequence encodes CASSPGQVGEQYF.